This T cell receptor (beta chain) derives from a study of tumor-infiltrating lymphocytes in primary liver carcinoma (dated by TCRdb to the late 2010s). Notes on the research overall: Of the five patients (three men and two women, aged 30 to 69 years), four had hepatocellular carcinoma and one had combined HCC and intrahepatic cholangiocarcinoma. Tumors of the five patients were stage T1-T3 N0M0 with maximum diameters of roughly 4 to 10 cm. Samples yielded roughly 3.5 to 7.13 million productive TCRbeta reads; read depth did not differ significantly between tissue types. For each liver tumor, the study sampled five regions along with adjacent normal tissue and blood, and applied TCRbeta repertoire sequencing, expression microarrays and whole-exome sequencing. TCRbeta repertoire sequencing covered roughly 35 specimens from 5 patients: approximately 25 tumor regions, 5 adjacent noncancerous liver tissues and 5 peripheral blood samples. High reproducibility was observed for the technical replicate repertoires, with mean shared-clone rates approximately 0.9 and correlation coefficients above 0.95.

On this clonotype itself: It lacks a known antigen. It has no much larger one-base neighbor in the sample; base qualities were not kept.

Total RNA and DNA were co-extracted from approximately 20-30 mg of bulk tissue with the AllPrep DNA/RNA mini kit, without cell sorting. Between November 2015 and March 2016, five patients in China with histopathologically diagnosed primary liver carcinoma had surgical resection. At the time of sampling, the patients had chronic HBV infection and had not received any treatment. Fresh tumor and adjacent tissue pieces were bisected; one half was stored in RNAlater at -80°C, the other sent for histology. A constant-region primer and ProtoScript II reverse transcriptase were used to reverse-transcribe TCRbeta-specific cDNA from around 530 ng total RNA. Three nested multiplex PCR rounds, following a slightly modified ARM-PCR procedure, were used to build the TCRbeta libraries. Multiplex TRBV1-TRBV30 forward primers and a Cbeta reverse primer were used in the first two PCR rounds, each of which was run for 9 to 11 cycles. Sample barcodes and Illumina adapters were attached in a final 25-cycle PCR using Deep VentR polymerase. Amplicons of 200-500 bp were gel-purified with a QIAquick gel extraction kit before sequencing. The TCRbeta amplicons were sequenced with 250-bp paired-end reads on an Illumina HiSeq 2500. The original pipeline was this. Reads were quality-trimmed with Trimmomatic v0.33, and paired reads were merged with FLASH v1.2.11 to recover full CDR3 sequences. MiGEC v1.2.1b assigned V, D and J germline segments to the rearranged TCRbeta sequences. VDJtools v1.0.0 computed clonotype statistics and Shannon-Wiener diversity indices. To cut down on sampling bias, every analysis after diversity analysis relied on just the 250 most abundant clonotypes from each sample. Starting from the raw public reads, TCRdb applied fastp trimming at Q25, assembled clones with MiXCR and retained in-frame beta chains. Here each entry gathers all rows of one CDR3 protein and keeps the most common genes and DNA. TCRdb's processing, not the authors' own work, is the source of the V and J calls. Here the sample has around 120,000 distinct CDR3 sequences; approximately 71% occur a single time. Over 8% of the sample lies in the top ten.

CDR1 and CDR2 are read off the germline V gene as SQVTM and ANQGSEA. Measured from the cysteine to the phenylalanine, the CDR3 is 13 residues long. Just the 39-base CDR3 DNA is kept, in frame starting at base 1. The full study reports these points: Compared with blood, tumors had a significantly larger share of the repertoire taken up by the top 250 clones (p = 0.039). Since the samples were bulk and unsorted, there was no way to compare CD4+ and CD8+ T cell repertoires. Because only the TCR beta chain was sequenced and unpaired alpha chains were not captured, true repertoire diversity is likely underestimated. Only a few patients were included in the study, and the authors note that the findings should be validated in a larger study. Repertoire overlap was higher between tumor regions (mean about 35%) than tumor-adjacent (17%) or tumor-blood (14%) pairs, consistent with antigen-driven expansion.

Rearrangement joined TRBV29-1 to TRBJ2-3, with the D call perhaps TRBD1 or TRBD2, each one matching 6 bases. The tail of the sequence fits TRBJ2-5 better, so the J call may be wrong. The receptor was derived from a woman aged 55-70 years with primary liver carcinoma and hepatitis B virus infection. Input material: tumor-adjacent normal liver tissue. The CDR3 here reads CSLPTGGGETQYF. The DNA sequence reads TGCAGCCTCCCGACAGGAGGGGGAGAGACCCAGTACTTC.